Listed below are T cell receptor beta chains from one sample, sequenced in a study of T cell repertoires in cytomegalovirus infection. TCRdb analysed the reads with MiXCR anew, one entry per CDR3 protein. The data show 500,000 to 600,000 distinct CDR3 sequences, approximately 15% seen once. The sequenced material came from CD8+ T cells from PBMCs. The receptors originated from a human donor in good health (CMV status not recorded). Some clones in this sample may be carry-over from other donors' samples. CDR3s include the opening cysteine and the closing phenylalanine or tryptophan. Each record gives: clone size, V gene, J gene, D gene, CDR3 protein, CDR3 DNA. D genes are given only for firm matches. Clone size is not always given. Where it is, it says once, few, many or a class for expanded clones.

many	TRBV6-5	TRBJ1-1	TRBD1	CASSYSFDRGDTEAFF	TGTGCCAGCAGTTACTCGTTCGACAGGGGTGACACTGAAGCTTTCTTT
few	TRBV29-1	TRBJ2-5	NA	CSVVGETQYF	TGCAGCGTTGTTGGAGAGACCCAGTACTTC
NA	TRBV5-5	TRBJ1-2	NA	CASSVGLLGYTF	TGTGCCAGCAGCGTGGGACTTCTGGGCTACACCTTC
NA	TRBV19	TRBJ1-1	NA	CASREEPEAFF	TGTGCCAGTAGAGAGGAACCTGAAGCTTTCTTT
NA	TRBV4-1	TRBJ2-1	TRBD1	CASSPGQGGSNEQFF	TGCGCCAGCAGCCCGGGACAGGGGGGAAGCAATGAGCAGTTCTTC
few	TRBV5-5	TRBJ1-1	NA	CASSLYRRGEARTEAFF	TGTGCCAGCAGCTTGTACAGGAGGGGTGAGGCTCGGACTGAAGCTTTCTTT
many	TRBV11-2	TRBJ2-5	TRBD2	CASSLLAGGQETQYF	TGTGCCAGCAGCCTACTAGCGGGGGGCCAAGAGACCCAGTACTTC
few	TRBV27	TRBJ2-5	NA	CASSLWGTPGPETQYF	TGTGCCAGCAGTTTATGGGGGACCCCTGGGCCAGAGACCCAGTACTTC
many	TRBV28	TRBJ1-5	NA	CASSLPNSQPQHF	TGTGCCAGCAGTCTCCCTAATAGTCAGCCCCAGCATTTT
many	TRBV27	TRBJ2-7	NA	CASSLRWGPSYEQYF	TGTGCCAGCAGTTTAAGGTGGGGGCCCTCCTACGAGCAGTACTTC
many	TRBV5-6	TRBJ1-1	NA	CASSLDGEGMSTEAFF	TGTGCCAGCAGCTTGGACGGGGAGGGTATGAGCACTGAAGCTTTCTTT
few	TRBV5-6	TRBJ2-3	TRBD2	CASSGGGAGGPDTQYF	TGTGCCAGCAGCGGGGGGGGAGCGGGGGGGCCAGATACGCAGTATTTT
many	TRBV19	TRBJ1-1	NA	CASSSSGGANTEAFF	TGTGCCAGTAGTTCGTCCGGAGGGGCGAACACTGAAGCTTTCTTT
NA	TRBV30	TRBJ2-1	NA	CAWSKALGYSSYNEQFF	TGTGCCTGGAGTAAAGCTTTGGGATACAGCTCCTACAATGAGCAGTTCTTC
many	TRBV5-1	TRBJ2-7	NA	CASSLGHSSYEQYF	TGTGCCAGCAGCTTAGGGCACTCCTCCTACGAGCAGTACTTC
many	TRBV27	TRBJ1-4	NA	CASSLRTTNEKLFF	TGTGCCAGCAGTTTAAGGACAACTAATGAAAAACTGTTTTTT
many	TRBV27	TRBJ1-2	NA	CASSHRPALSNYGYTF	TGTGCCAGCAGCCACCGGCCAGCACTCTCTAACTATGGCTACACCTTC
many	TRBV4-1	TRBJ2-3	TRBD2	CASSHSPWLAGEGTQYF	TGCGCCAGCAGCCACTCCCCTTGGCTAGCGGGGGAAGGAACGCAGTATTTT
NA	TRBV20-1	TRBJ2-1	NA	CSARGEGTPYNEQFF	TGCAGTGCTAGAGGGGAAGGGACCCCTTACAATGAGCAGTTCTTC
many	TRBV20-1	TRBJ2-7	NA	CSARSEDIYEQYF	TGCAGTGCTAGAAGTGAGGACATCTACGAGCAGTACTTC
few	TRBV2	TRBJ1-5	NA	CASSGTGEGNQPQHF	TGTGCCAGCAGTGGCACCGGGGAGGGCAATCAGCCCCAGCATTTT
many	TRBV19	TRBJ2-7	TRBD2	CASSSMPGLAGLYEQYF	TGTGCCAGTAGTTCCATGCCGGGACTAGCGGGACTATACGAGCAGTACTTC
many	TRBV7-9	TRBJ1-2	NA	CASSYFKDSRRSYTF	TGTGCCAGCAGCTACTTTAAGGATAGTCGCAGGAGCTACACCTTC
NA	TRBV9	TRBJ2-1	NA	CASSVVNEQFF	TGTGCCAGCAGCGTAGTGAATGAGCAGTTCTTC
NA	TRBV6-6	TRBJ2-7	NA	CASSYPTSVEVEQYF	TGTGCCAGCAGTTACCCGACCTCGGTGGAGGTGGAGCAGTACTTC
few	TRBV30	TRBJ1-1	NA	CAGRVSSTEAFF	TGTGCCGGAAGGGTCTCAAGCACTGAAGCTTTCTTT
many	TRBV11-3	TRBJ1-4	NA	CASTHNPGVVTNEKLFF	TGTGCCAGCACACACAACCCAGGGGTGGTTACTAATGAAAAACTGTTTTTT
NA	TRBV5-1	TRBJ2-5	NA	CASSLALAGGTIEETQYF	TGCGCCAGCAGCTTGGCTTTAGCTGGGGGCACCATTGAAGAGACCCAGTACTTC
many	TRBV6-5	TRBJ1-2	NA	CASSYSTEWGRSYGYTF	TGTGCCAGCAGTTACTCGACGGAGTGGGGGAGAAGCTATGGCTACACCTTC
NA	TRBV6-8	TRBJ1-1	TRBD1	CASCLRTGPEAFF	TGTGCCAGCTGCCTGAGGACAGGGCCTGAAGCTTTCTTT
NA	TRBV5-5	TRBJ2-1	NA	CASSFYRAGEQFF	TGTGCCAGCAGCTTCTACAGGGCCGGTGAGCAGTTCTTC
NA	TRBV5-6	TRBJ2-5	TRBD2	CASSPGTSGGWQETQYF	TGTGCCAGCAGTCCCGGGACTAGCGGGGGGTGGCAAGAGACCCAGTACTTC
few	TRBV14	TRBJ2-1	TRBD2	CASSQELGLAGVSGSNEQFF	TGTGCCAGCAGCCAAGAGCTGGGACTAGCGGGAGTCTCAGGCTCAAATGAGCAGTTCTTC
NA	TRBV2	TRBJ1-1	TRBD1	CASIGQGAVNTEAFF	TGTGCCAGCATTGGACAGGGGGCTGTGAACACTGAAGCTTTCTTT
many	TRBV11-2	TRBJ1-6	NA	CASSLGPSVTYNSPLHF	TGTGCCAGCAGCCTTGGGCCATCCGTCACCTATAATTCACCCCTCCACTTT
many	TRBV19	TRBJ2-5	NA	CASSIGVGAWETQYF	TGTGCCAGTAGTATAGGAGTAGGGGCTTGGGAGACCCAGTACTTC
many	TRBV7-9	TRBJ1-1	NA	CASSLDAGENTEAFF	TGTGCCAGCAGCTTAGATGCAGGGGAGAACACTGAAGCTTTCTTT
many	TRBV7-3	TRBJ1-1	NA	CASSLTGTVNTEAFF	TGTGCCAGCAGCTTAACTGGGACGGTGAACACTGAAGCTTTCTTT
few	TRBV6-1	TRBJ1-5	TRBD1	CASSRRGPDQPQHF	TGTGCCAGCAGTAGGAGGGGGCCCGATCAGCCCCAGCATTTT
many	TRBV6-2/TRBV6-3	TRBJ2-6	NA	CASSYASPLAANVLTF	TGTGCCAGCAGTTACGCGAGCCCTCTAGCGGCCAACGTCCTGACTTTC
many	TRBV7-8	TRBJ1-5	TRBD1	CASSSRGNSNQPQHF	TGTGCCAGCAGCTCCAGGGGGAATAGCAATCAGCCCCAGCATTTT
many	TRBV7-9	TRBJ1-5	NA	CASSLPTVNQPQHF	TGTGCCAGCAGCTTACCTACAGTTAATCAGCCCCAGCATTTT
many	TRBV29-1	TRBJ2-7	TRBD1	CSVEEPGQSYEQYF	TGCAGCGTTGAAGAACCGGGACAGTCCTACGAGCAGTACTTC
few	TRBV29-1	TRBJ2-7	TRBD2	CSVEDQLAGPYEQYF	TGCAGCGTTGAAGATCAGCTAGCGGGCCCCTACGAGCAGTACTTC
few	TRBV20-1	TRBJ2-7	NA	CSARGGAYHEQYF	TGCAGTGCTAGAGGGGGCGCTTACCACGAGCAGTACTTC